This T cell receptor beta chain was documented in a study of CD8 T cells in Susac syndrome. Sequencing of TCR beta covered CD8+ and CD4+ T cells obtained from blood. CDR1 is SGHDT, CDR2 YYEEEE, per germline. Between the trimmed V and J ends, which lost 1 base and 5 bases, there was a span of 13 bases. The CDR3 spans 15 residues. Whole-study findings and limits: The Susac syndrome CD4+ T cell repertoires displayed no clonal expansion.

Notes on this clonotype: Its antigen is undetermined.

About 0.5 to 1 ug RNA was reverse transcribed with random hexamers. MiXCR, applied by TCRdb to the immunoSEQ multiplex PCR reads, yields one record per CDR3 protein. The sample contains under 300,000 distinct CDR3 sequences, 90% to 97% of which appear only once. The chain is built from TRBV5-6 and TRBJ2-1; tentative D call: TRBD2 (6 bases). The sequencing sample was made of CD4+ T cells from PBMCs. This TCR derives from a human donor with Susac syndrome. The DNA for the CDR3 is TGTGCCAGCAGCTTGTGGCGGGATGGGAACAATGAGCAGTTCTTC. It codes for CASSLWRDGNNEQFF.